These T cell receptor beta chains were read from a single sample in a study of T cell repertoires in cytomegalovirus infection. Their antigen targets remain unknown. TCRdb re-called the reads through MiXCR, storing one row per CDR3 protein. In the table there are under 500,000 distinct CDR3 sequences, about 42% of which are singletons. The sequenced sample was cultured PBMCs, obtained from culture after CMV antigen stimulation. These receptors came from a human donor in good health (CMV status not recorded). Some clones in this sample may be carry-over from other donors' samples. Each CDR3 is given with its conserved first and last residue. Fields, in order: D gene, clone size, J gene, V gene, CDR3 protein, CDR3 DNA. The D gene is left open where the match is weak. A row's size may be missing; if present it is once, few, many or a size class.

>-|few|TRBJ1-6|TRBV4-1
CASSQEGHYNSPLHF
TGCGCCAGCAGCCAAGAAGGACACTATAATTCACCCCTCCACTTT
>-|-|TRBJ1-2|TRBV19
CASSEGWANYGYTF
TGTGCCAGTAGTGAAGGGTGGGCGAACTATGGCTACACCTTC
>-|-|TRBJ2-3|TRBV20-1
CSARKDGWGTDTQYF
TGCAGTGCTAGAAAGGACGGGTGGGGCACAGATACGCAGTATTTT
>TRBD2|-|TRBJ2-6|TRBV15
CATLRGGSGANVLTF
TGTGCCACACTTCGGGGGGGCTCGGGGGCCAACGTCCTGACTTTC
>-|-|TRBJ1-6|TRBV7-2
CVSSSQGGAYNSPLHF
TGTGTCAGCAGCTCACAGGGAGGCGCCTATAATTCACCCCTCCACTTT
>-|few|TRBJ2-1|TRBV7-9
CASSPPAGRGRGDEQFF
TGTGCCAGCAGCCCCCCCGCGGGGCGGGGACGAGGGGATGAGCAGTTCTTC
>-|few|TRBJ2-6|TRBV10-3
CAISENDRIPGANVLTF
TGTGCCATCAGTGAGAACGACAGAATCCCTGGGGCCAACGTCCTGACTTTC
>-|few|TRBJ2-1|TRBV11-2
CASSQLGWPTVEYEQFF
TGTGCCAGCAGCCAACTCGGTTGGCCAACTGTCGAATATGAGCAGTTCTTC
>-|few|TRBJ2-7|TRBV28
CASSLLRVGPAQQYF
TGTGCCAGCAGTCTACTACGAGTTGGGCCCGCCCAGCAGTACTTC
>-|-|TRBJ2-5|TRBV7-8
CASSLQGIGTQYF
TGTGCCAGCAGCTTACAGGGAATCGGGACCCAGTACTTC
>-|few|TRBJ2-7|TRBV12-3/TRBV12-4
CASSFFRGDEQYF
TGTGCCAGCAGTTTCTTCAGGGGAGACGAGCAGTACTTC
>TRBD2|-|TRBJ2-3|TRBV28
CAHGRGAETDTQYF
TGTGCCCATGGGCGGGGGGCTGAGACAGATACGCAGTATTTT
>-|-|TRBJ1-1|TRBV11-2
CASSFRGGWGTEAFF
TGTGCCAGCAGCTTCCGTGGGGGATGGGGCACTGAAGCTTTCTTT
>-|few|TRBJ1-5|TRBV6-1
CASSEAGRAHQPQHF
TGTGCCAGCAGTGAAGCGGGCAGGGCCCATCAGCCCCAGCATTTT
>-|-|TRBJ2-7|TRBV29-1
CSAGVDSYEQYF
TGCAGCGCCGGGGTAGACTCCTACGAGCAGTACTTC
>TRBD1|-|TRBJ2-1|TRBV2
CASSTRDRGLGEQFF
TGTGCCAGCAGCACCAGGGACAGGGGGCTCGGTGAGCAGTTCTTC
>-|once|TRBJ2-3|TRBV28
CASNRGSDTQYF
TGTGCCAGCAATCGGGGTTCAGATACGCAGTATTTT
>TRBD2|few|TRBJ2-5|TRBV12-3/TRBV12-4
CASSLAIAGGWETQYF
TGTGCCAGCAGTTTAGCGATAGCGGGGGGATGGGAGACCCAGTACTTC
>TRBD2|-|TRBJ2-3|TRBV10-3
CAISESGGAHTHTQYF
TGTGCCATCAGTGAGTCCGGGGGGGCCCACACGCATACGCAGTATTTT
>-|few|TRBJ2-5|TRBV12-3/TRBV12-4
CASSLVGREAETQYF
TGTGCCAGCAGTTTAGTAGGCAGGGAGGCGGAGACCCAGTACTTC
>-|few|TRBJ1-4|TRBV6-1
CATYDRIGEKLFF
TGTGCCACCTACGACAGGATCGGGGAAAAACTGTTTTTT
>TRBD1|-|TRBJ1-6|TRBV12-3/TRBV12-4
CASSPRTTGGSPLHF
TGTGCCAGCAGCCCCCGAACGACAGGGGGTTCACCCCTCCACTTT
>TRBD2|-|TRBJ2-7|TRBV7-2
CASSFGGGQQYF
TGTGCCAGCAGCTTTGGCGGGGGACAGCAGTACTTC
>-|-|TRBJ2-7|TRBV6-2/TRBV6-3
CASSYSDPYEQYF
TGTGCCAGCAGTTACAGCGACCCCTACGAGCAGTACTTC
>TRBD2|few|TRBJ2-3|TRBV6-6
CASSYPRGVNTDTQYF
TGTGCCAGCAGTTACCCCCGGGGGGTAAATACAGATACGCAGTATTTT
>-|few|TRBJ1-5|TRBV7-2
CASSSRFGDQPQHF
TGTGCCAGCAGCTCACGTTTTGGGGATCAGCCCCAGCATTTT
>-|-|TRBJ2-2|TRBV2
CASRRTDGELFF
TGTGCCAGCAGACGGACAGACGGGGAGCTGTTTTTT
>-|-|TRBJ2-3|TRBV6-6
CASSSPDGYTDTQYF
TGTGCCAGCAGTTCCCCGGACGGATACACAGATACGCAGTATTTT
>-|few|TRBJ2-5|TRBV12-3/TRBV12-4
CASSLGVVKETQYF
TGTGCCAGCAGTCTAGGAGTGGTCAAAGAGACCCAGTACTTC
>-|-|TRBJ1-1|TRBV19
CASSIRAADTEAFF
TGTGCCAGTAGTATTCGAGCGGCGGACACTGAAGCTTTCTTT
>-|-|TRBJ1-1|TRBV27
CATRGFAEAFF
TGTGCCACAAGGGGCTTTGCTGAAGCTTTCTTT
>TRBD1|-|TRBJ1-1|TRBV5-4
CASSRMTGFEPEAFF
TGTGCCAGCAGCAGGATGACAGGGTTTGAGCCTGAAGCTTTCTTT
>-|few|TRBJ2-7|TRBV6-2/TRBV6-3
CASSYSAPGPLGYEQYF
TGTGCCAGCAGCTACTCCGCCCCGGGACCGCTTGGATACGAGCAGTACTTC
>-|-|TRBJ1-1|TRBV27
CASSNSSGWLGAFF
TGTGCCAGCAGTAACTCCTCGGGTTGGTTGGGGGCTTTCTTT
>TRBD1|-|TRBJ1-4|TRBV7-8
CASSPPQGANEKLFF
TGTGCCAGCAGCCCACCTCAGGGGGCTAATGAAAAACTGTTTTTT
>-|-|TRBJ2-7|TRBV9
CASSVAPGVSMYEQYF
TGTGCCAGCAGCGTAGCACCGGGCGTAAGTATGTACGAGCAGTACTTC
>-|few|TRBJ2-2|TRBV12-5
CASGTGTLRGELFF
TGTGCTAGTGGGACCGGGACACTTCGTGGGGAGCTGTTTTTT
>-|-|TRBJ2-5|TRBV7-6
CASSRVTRETQYF
TGTGCCAGCAGCCGAGTCACGAGGGAGACCCAGTACTTC
>-|few|TRBJ1-5|TRBV7-2
CASSSSGAGWNQPQHF
TGTGCCAGCAGCTCCAGTGGGGCAGGGTGGAATCAGCCCCAGCATTTT
>-|-|TRBJ2-7|TRBV5-4
CASSESWGGMGEQYF
TGTGCCAGCAGCGAATCTTGGGGCGGCATGGGCGAGCAGTACTTC
>-|once|TRBJ1-5|TRBV6-1
CASREQGGSQPQHF
TGTGCCAGCAGGGAACAGGGTGGTAGTCAGCCCCAGCATTTT
>TRBD1|-|TRBJ1-2|TRBV7-2
CASSLAVLFGSGQGAGGYTF
TGTGCCAGCAGCTTAGCAGTTTTGTTCGGCTCGGGACAGGGGGCTGGGGGCTACACCTTC
>-|few|TRBJ2-1|TRBV6-2/TRBV6-3
CASSRPSPGQLSRQVFYEQFF
TGTGCCAGCAGTCGCCCTTCGCCTGGGCAGTTGAGTAGGCAGGTGTTCTATGAGCAGTTCTTC
>TRBD1|-|TRBJ1-1|TRBV6-5
CASSYSQGQGWGTEAFF
TGTGCCAGCAGTTACTCCCAGGGACAGGGATGGGGCACTGAAGCTTTCTTT
>-|-|TRBJ1-1|TRBV5-1
CASRPGLGIAEAFF
TGCGCCAGCCGACCGGGGTTGGGGATCGCTGAAGCTTTCTTT
>-|-|TRBJ1-2|TRBV7-2
CASSLDPIVPYGYTF
TGTGCCAGCAGCTTAGACCCTATCGTCCCTTATGGCTACACCTTC
>-|-|TRBJ2-5|TRBV29-1
CSVEGPGGETQYF
TGCAGCGTTGAAGGGCCGGGTGGGGAGACCCAGTACTTC
>TRBD1|-|TRBJ1-5|TRBV6-5
CASSYRQGFDQPQHF
TGTGCCAGCAGTTACAGACAGGGCTTCGATCAGCCCCAGCATTTT
>-|-|TRBJ1-1|TRBV12-3/TRBV12-4
CASSLARELEAFF
TGTGCCAGCAGTTTAGCGAGGGAGCTTGAAGCTTTCTTT
>-|few|TRBJ2-7|TRBV7-2
CASSYRVGNNEQYF
TGTGCCAGCAGTTACCGGGTCGGGAACAACGAGCAGTACTTC
>-|-|TRBJ1-2|TRBV28
CASSSSTGYGYTF
TGTGCCAGCAGTTCCTCTACAGGCTATGGCTACACCTTC
>-|-|TRBJ1-6|TRBV20-1
CSARLARNSPLHF
TGCAGTGCTAGATTGGCTAGAAATTCACCCCTCCACTTT
>-|-|TRBJ2-3|TRBV29-1
CSVEEGASTDTQYF
TGCAGCGTTGAGGAAGGGGCTTCGACAGATACGCAGTATTTT
>-|once|TRBJ2-5|TRBV24-1
CATSDLRTRVRETQYF
TGTGCCACCAGTGATTTGCGGACCAGGGTTCGAGAGACCCAGTACTTC
>-|few|TRBJ1-5|TRBV6-5
CASSRGGDQPQHF
TGTGCCAGCTCCCGGGGGGGGGATCAGCCCCAGCATTTT
>TRBD1|many|TRBJ1-6|TRBV7-2
CASSKLPGGGGNSPLHF
TGTGCCAGCAGCAAGCTTCCAGGGGGCGGGGGTAATTCACCCCTCCACTTT
>TRBD2|-|TRBJ2-5|TRBV30
CAWRSGTSGKETQYF
TGTGCCTGGAGATCCGGGACTAGCGGGAAAGAGACCCAGTACTTC
>TRBD2|-|TRBJ2-7|TRBV4-3
CASSQAPLAAPYEQYF
TGCGCCAGCAGCCAAGCGCCACTAGCGGCTCCCTACGAGCAGTACTTC
>TRBD1|-|TRBJ1-3|TRBV12-3/TRBV12-4
CASSLSGTGAGNTIYF
TGTGCCAGCAGTTTGAGCGGGACAGGGGCTGGAAACACCATATATTTT